This TCR beta chain emerged from a study of T cells in Graves' hyperthyroidism and ophthalmopathy. Recently diagnosed hyperthyroidism of less than 2 months' duration affected patients aged 18 to 65. Uncontrolled infections, other autoimmune diseases, pregnancy or lactation led to exclusion of patients. V was clipped by 0 bases and J by 4 bases; unmatched bases: 4. CDR1 and CDR2 from the germline V gene are MNHEY and SMNVEV (reference sequence). The CDR3 has 15 amino acids. Study-level points and caveats: Model output signaled ophthalmopathy a median roughly 6.1 months ahead of onset.

This clonotype was observed at least ten times. The antigen is unknown. TCR beta CDR3 region amplification was performed from RNA transcripts. HTBI primers were employed in a first-round RT-PCR of the TCR CDR3. TCRdb used MiXCR to reprocess the multiplex PCR reads, holding one entry per CDR3 protein. The table lists some 300,000 distinct CDR3 sequences, about 13% of them singletons. Sequences were obtained from blood. The TCR was taken from a woman aged 35 to 49 with Graves' hyperthyroidism. The chain combines TRBV27 with TRBJ2-5; 8 bases fit TRBD2. In nucleotides, the CDR3 is TGTGCCAGCAGTTTATCGTGGCTAGCGGGAGAGACCCAGTACTTC. It yields the protein CASSLSWLAGETQYF.